This T cell receptor (beta chain) originates from a study of T cell responses to AZD1222 COVID-19 vaccine (dated by TCRdb to about 2021). With respect to the entire study: TCR sequencing covered 230 to 250 trial participants: approximately 200 given two doses of AZD1222 and 26 given two doses of MenACWY control vaccine. Trial participants were enrolled by age into 18-55, 56-69 and 70-plus year subgroups, with approximately 150, 28 and 58 TCR-sequenced participants respectively. Broader findings and caveats from the paper: Reportedly, close to half of the unique spike-specific TCRs recognized epitopes lying outside the regions that are mutated in the B.1.351 and B.1.1.7 variants. Because no samples from the day 14 peak response were available, repertoires could be characterized only after the peak T cell response. Conclusions about previously exposed vaccinees were limited because only five to seven AZD1222 recipients were SARS-CoV-2 seropositive at baseline. Participants were mostly white British and included more females than males, and it was suggested by the authors that clonal diversity may have been underestimated. The 56-69-year group was small, and its depth increase did not reach significance, likely because of low power. The whole spike protein was spanned by vaccine-associated CD4 TCRs, and dominant responses were seen in regions 160-218 and 743-854. A significant rise in spike-specific TCR breadth and depth was observed after two AZD1222 doses relative to day 0 and relative to MenACWY recipients.

Interpreted using the paper, the time point label stands for: about 28 days (+/-7) after the second vaccine dose. AZD1222 recipients whose second dose came at about 4 weeks and those whose second dose came at about 12 weeks were combined into one group, since spike-specific TCR depth and breadth did not differ between the two schedules. The vaccinee samples were drawn from two UK trials, COV001 and COV002, one of which was a single-blind randomized controlled phase 2/3 trial testing AZD1222 (ChAdOx1 nCoV-19) in healthy adults. For TCRbeta chain sequencing, PBMC samples from trial participants were taken at day 0 and at day 28 after the second dose. Trimming takes 9 bases from V and 4 bases from J, and the germline ends sit 15 bases apart. Including the terminal cysteine and phenylalanine, the CDR3 comprises 13 residues. The kept DNA is CDR3 alone, 39 bases in frame from the first base. As concerns this clone: Its antigen target is currently unknown. Base qualities are not provided; no much larger clone lies one nucleotide away.

The CDR3 regions of human TCRbeta chains were analyzed by immunosequencing. As for how the authors treated the data: Repertoire TCRs were checked for matches against a reference library of SARS-CoV-2-specific TCRs that had been generated using the MIRA antigen-specificity platform. Breadth was defined as the fraction of unique TCRs that were SARS-CoV-2-associated. Depth was defined as the fraction of total T cells that were SARS-CoV-2-associated. Each spike-specific TCR was assigned to its reactive spike region and to a CD4 or CD8 class using the MIRA data. Log10-transformed breadth and depth values were compared by one-way ANOVA with Sidak's multiple comparisons tests. Sourced from immuneACCESS, this table was stored by TCRdb with only in-frame sequences that have V and J called. A share of the clones is absent; for the studies checked, an unresolved V gene accounts for under half, and the remainder has no known explanation. The D gene and trimming were derived from the DNA, and the V and J assignments and clone size from that table. The sample table records tens of thousands of clones; around 80% of these occur just once. Of the sample, 4.5% to 5% falls within the top ten clones.

This sample comprised peripheral blood, obtained 28 days after the second AZD1222 dose. The clonotype originates from an adult who received the AZD1222 COVID-19 vaccine. The sequence links TRBV12-3 or TRBV12-4 to TRBJ1-1; the D gene is possibly TRBD1, with 6 bases matching. The DNA sequence reads TGTGCCAGTGGGCGGGGGCTGGGCACTGAAGCTTTCTTT. This is translated as CASGRGLGTEAFF.